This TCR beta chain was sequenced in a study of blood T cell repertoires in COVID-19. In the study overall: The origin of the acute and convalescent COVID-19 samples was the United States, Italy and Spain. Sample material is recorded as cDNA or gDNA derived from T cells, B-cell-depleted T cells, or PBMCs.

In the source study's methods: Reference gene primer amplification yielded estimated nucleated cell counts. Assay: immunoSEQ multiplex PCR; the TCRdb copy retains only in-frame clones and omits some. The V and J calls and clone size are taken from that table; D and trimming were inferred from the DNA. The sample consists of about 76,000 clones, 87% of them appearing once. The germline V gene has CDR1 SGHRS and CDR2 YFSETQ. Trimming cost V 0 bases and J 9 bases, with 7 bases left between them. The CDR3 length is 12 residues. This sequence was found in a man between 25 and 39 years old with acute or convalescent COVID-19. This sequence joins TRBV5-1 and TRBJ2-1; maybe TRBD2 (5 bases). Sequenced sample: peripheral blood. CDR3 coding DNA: TGCGCCAGCAGCTTGGCCGGGATTGAGCAGTTCTTC. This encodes CASSLAGIEQFF.